Here is one T cell receptor beta chain with its context. The antigen is undetermined. 13 Jbeta primers and 60 Vbeta primers were used for the PCR. The protocol was immunoSEQ multiplex PCR, while the TCRdb copy is restricted to in-frame clones and leaves out a portion. Of hundreds of thousands of clones listed, approximately 80% are singletons. These data come from a study of cytomegalovirus exposure and HLA in healthy donors. Study-level information: The 110 million or so unique TCR beta sequences, from 150 million to 200 million T cells, were found by an earlier analysis.

Findings and limits, study-wide: A later analysis associated some 16,000 TCR beta sequences with HLA alleles at a 0.05 false discovery rate. HLA restriction was apparent for most CMV-associated TCR beta chains in a later analysis. Later analysis revealed greater clonal expansion in HLA-associated TCR beta chains than in equally common others.

With V trimmed by 5 bases and J by 3 bases, 9 bases remained unmatched. CDR3 length: 15 residues. The germline gives CDR1 LNHDA, CDR2 SQIVND (reference sequence). Sequencing was done on a sample of PBMCs. This receptor was taken from a girl aged 5 to 17 in good health and CMV-seronegative. This chain links TRBV19 with TRBJ1-1; 7 bases align to TRBD1. The CDR3: CASSLTRTGDTEAFF. The CDR3 region has the DNA TGTGCCAGTAGTTTAACCCGGACAGGAGACACTGAAGCTTTCTTT.